The clone carrying this T cell receptor beta chain was counted a few times. The antigen remains undetermined. This sample was taken from a study of T cells in Graves' hyperthyroidism and ophthalmopathy. Study results and limitations: Blood held most thyroid clonotypes expanded above 0.001 frequency.

Researchers took RNA transcripts and amplified the TCR beta CDR3 regions from them. In the first-round RT-PCR of the TCR CDR3, the HTBI primer set was used. TCRdb ran MiXCR on the multiplex PCR reads and lists one entry per CDR3 protein. The repertoire holds hundreds of thousands of distinct CDR3 sequences, 24% seen once, with about 11% in the top ten. This CDR3 spans 15 amino acids. Germline trimming cut 0 bases from V and 7 bases from J; bases unmatched to any gene: 6. The chain combines TRBV12-3 or TRBV12-4 with TRBJ1-5; TRBD1 aligns across 7 bases. Source material: blood. The clonotype originates from a woman in her 30s with Graves' ophthalmopathy. The CDR3 loop is CASSLAQGERQPQHF. In DNA, the CDR3 is TGTGCCAGCAGTTTAGCGCAGGGGGAAAGGCAGCCCCAGCATTTT.